This T cell receptor beta chain appears in the sequencing data of a study of OX40 agonist ivuxolimab in advanced cancers. In the study overall: Hepatocellular carcinoma, melanoma, renal cell or head and neck cancer occurred in dose-escalation patients. Regarding the study as a whole: Fewer expanded clones were found on average in CD4+ than in CD8+ T cells.

Only in-frame clones appear in the TCRdb table, and some are missing; sequencing was by immunoSEQ multiplex PCR. The sample records roughly 69,000 clones, 75% to 95% being singletons. About this clone: What it recognizes is unknown.

The specimen comprised CD4+ or CD8+ T cells sorted from blood, sampled in a trial of the OX40 agonist ivuxolimab. The source of this sequence is an adult with an advanced solid tumor such as melanoma, head and neck, liver or kidney cancer.

The CDR3 DNA reads as TGTGCCATCAGGGAGGACTCGTGGTACCAAGAGACCCAGTACTTC. Residues: CAIREDSWYQETQYF. The gene calls are TRBV10-3 and TRBJ2-5; TRBD2 might be the D (5 bases). Germline CDR1 reads ENHRY; CDR2 reads SYGVKD. V lost 6 bases, J lost 0 bases, and 14 bases lay in between. The CDR3 runs to 15 residues.